This TCR beta chain was profiled in a study of blood T cell repertoires in COVID-19 (dated by TCRdb to about 2020). Broadly, across the study: Samples from collaborators originated in the United States, Italy and Spain and spanned both the acute and convalescent phases of COVID-19. The repertoires were released in a freely available public database meant as a resource for research on the immune response to SARS-CoV-2. The dataset comprised deeply sampled blood TCRbeta repertoires from subjects exposed to, actively infected with, or recovered from COVID-19. The prospective study material was composed of cDNA or gDNA derived from T cells, B-cell-depleted T cells, or PBMCs. Where HLA class I and class II types were available, the types were taken from metadata supplied by the sample provider, not from assay-based typing. Samples were obtained from the ongoing ImmuneRACE study (first 160 participants) and from 1,200 or so subjects provided by 6 global collaborators. Sample metadata almost always included a de-identified subject ID, COVID-19 status, age in years and sex.

At one collaborating source in Seattle, patients were enrolled during active infection and were followed longitudinally through the course of disease. Whole blood was collected in K2EDTA tubes by collaborating institutions according to the institutions' own protocols. For TCRbeta analysis, collaborators shipped samples in one of three forms: frozen whole blood, isolated PBMCs, or DNA extracted from either of those sample types. TCRbeta CDR3 regions were amplified from genomic DNA by means of the immunoSEQ Assay, a bias-controlled multiplex PCR. Per the source publication's procedure: The number of nucleated cells in each sample was estimated by amplification of reference gene primers within the assay. Sequence reads were collapsed and filtered to measure the absolute abundance of every unique TCRbeta CDR3 rearrangement. For each sample, productive Simpson clonality was calculated as the square root of Simpson's diversity index across productive rearrangements. Held by TCRdb, this immuneACCESS table contains in-frame sequences only and omits some clones. Under half of the omission traces to an unresolved V gene where checked; the cause of the rest is unknown. V, J and clone size were drawn from that table, and D and trimming were deduced from the DNA. This sample has about 170,000 clones in its table, and 86% of those were observed once. The ten biggest clones cover approximately 11% of the sample.

The CDR3 runs 15 residues from the cysteine to the phenylalanine. Only CDR3 DNA remains: 45 bases, in frame from the first base. V and J are trimmed by 5 bases and 6 bases, and the gene matches miss 11 bases of the junction. Reading the germline V gene gives CDR1 MDHEN and CDR2 SYDVKM. Here is what the overall study found, with its caveats: The quantity of clinical and demographic metadata differed by source and by participant and was supplied without curation.

As for this clone: Its antigen remains undetermined. No much larger clonotype is one base removed from it; base qualities were not supplied.

The clonotype comes from a woman aged 60 to 75 with COVID-19, enrolled during active disease. The material sequenced was peripheral blood. The chain joins TRBV28 to TRBJ1-1; 8 central bases correspond to TRBD1. Here the CDR3 is given as CASSPSTGAGAEAFF. The base sequence is TGTGCCAGCAGTCCGTCGACAGGGGCCGGGGCTGAAGCTTTCTTT.